These 10 T cell receptor beta chains were all obtained from the same sample, sequenced in a study of somatic mutations in cytotoxic T cells in rheumatoid arthritis. Measured with immunoSEQ multiplex PCR; TCRdb has only the in-frame clones, and not every one. This sample carries fewer than 25,000 clones, around 80% of them seen once, and the ten largest clones take more than 9%. The sequencing input was CD8+ T cells sorted from blood. Source of these receptors: a woman between 45 and 60 years old in good health.

The CDR3: CASSPAGNSYNEQFF. Here the CDR3 DNA reads TGCGCCAGCAGCCCGGCGGGGAACAGTTACAATGAGCAGTTCTTC. The chain recombines TRBV4-1 with TRBJ2-1; D is perhaps TRBD2 (6 bases). The V end lost 4 bases, the J end lost 4 bases, and 14 bases lay between the germline ends. Per the germline V gene, CDR1 is MGHRA and CDR2 is YSYEKL. The CDR3 covers 15 residues.

The rearrangement uses TRBV7-9 and TRBJ2-3, with TRBD1 as a possible D gene (5 bases). The CDR3 has 16 amino acids. Germline CDR1 and CDR2: SEHNR and FQNEAQ (reference sequence). V was pared by 4 bases and J by 6 bases, with 20 bases between. The CDR3 DNA sequence: TGTGCCAGCAGCTCCACAGGTTCCTCCTTCTTCGATACGCAGTATTTT. It is translated as CASSSTGSSFFDTQYF.

The J gene is TRBJ2-7, the V gene TRBV30; 12 nucleotides match TRBD2. Germline V gene lookup returns CDR1 GTSNPN and CDR2 SVGIG (reference sequence). V lost 3 bases to trimming and J lost 2 bases; unmatched junction nucleotides: 11. This CDR3 contains 17 residues. CDR3 DNA sequence: TGTGCCTGGAGGGGACTAGCGGGTGGATTGGCCGCCTACGAGCAGTACTTC. This codes for CAWRGLAGGLAAYEQYF.

This clone was counted between two and nine times. This rearrangement joins TRBV7-9 to TRBJ2-5, with D perhaps matching TRBD1 (7 bases). CDR1 is SEHNR, CDR2 FQNEAQ, per germline (reference sequence). CDR3 length: 17 amino acids. The V and J ends lost 1 base and 1 base respectively, with 16 bases between them. The CDR3 DNA reads as TGTGCCAGCAGCTTAGTTTTGGGGGGACAGATCCAAGAGACCCAGTACTTC. It yields the protein CASSLVLGGQIQETQYF.

The chain employs TRBV7-9 and TRBJ2-7, with D perhaps TRBD1 (6 bases). V lost 7 bases and J 3 bases, leaving 16 bases between the germline ends. CDR1 SEHNR and CDR2 FQNEAQ come from the germline V gene (reference sequence). CDR3 length: 14 residues. The CDR3 DNA follows: TGTGCCAGCACCGGGCCTGGGGGCGGCTACGAGCAGTACTTC. This gives the protein CASTGPGGGYEQYF.

This clone was recorded only once. CDR3 nucleotides: TGTGCCAGCAGTCCAGTAGCGGGAGGCCTTACAGATACGCAGTATTTT. Translated, it gives CASSPVAGGLTDTQYF. V is TRBV28 and J is TRBJ2-3; TRBD2 matches at 10 bases. The junction had 8 bases not matched to a gene; V was cut back by 5 bases and J by 3 bases. The V gene's germline CDR1 is MDHEN and CDR2 SYDVKM. This CDR3 is built from 16 residues.

The chain is built from TRBV27 and TRBJ2-3; D unclear. Per germline, CDR1 MNHEY and CDR2 SMNVEV (reference sequence). The germline V and J ends were trimmed by 8 bases and 5 bases, with 20 bases remaining between them. This CDR3 is built from 15 residues. The CDR3 is CASLRAAPEVDTQYF. The CDR3 nucleotides are TGTGCCAGCTTACGGGCGGCCCCAGAGGTAGATACGCAGTATTTT.

This clone appeared a few times. In the same sample, other DNA sequences code for this CDR3. This chain links TRBV4-1 with TRBJ2-1; D not resolved. With 0 bases removed from V and 3 bases from J, the gap between germline ends came to 6 bases. The CDR3 loop spans 14 amino acids. Germline CDR1 is MGHRA and CDR2 is YSYEKL. Written as DNA, the CDR3 is TGCGCCAGCAGCCAAGAACCAAACTACAATGAGCAGTTCTTC. This sequence encodes CASSQEPNYNEQFF.

The chain couples TRBV7-2 to TRBJ2-2; maybe TRBD1 (5 bases). V lost 7 bases, J lost 5 bases, and 20 bases lay in between. The CDR3 runs 16 residues. Germline values: CDR1 SGHTA, CDR2 FQGNSA. The CDR3 reads CASTVARTSPTGELFF. The CDR3 DNA is TGTGCCAGCACGGTAGCCAGGACAAGCCCGACCGGGGAGCTGTTTTTT.

The gene calls are TRBV4-1 and TRBJ1-6; D remains unclear. The CDR3 runs 15 residues. Germline loops: CDR1 MGHRA, CDR2 YSYEKL. The V end was cut by 0 bases, the J end by 7 bases, with 10 bases between. CDR3 bases: TGCGCCAGCAGCCAAGATCCAGGAGAGAATTCACCCCTCCACTTT. Translated, it gives CASSQDPGENSPLHF.